Here is one T cell receptor beta chain with its context. The sample is drawn from a study of T cells in Graves' hyperthyroidism and ophthalmopathy. Trimming stripped 2 bases from V and 4 bases from J, with 12 bases between. Germline V lookup: CDR1 MNHEY, CDR2 SMNVEV (reference sequence). The CDR3 runs 14 residues. For the diagnoses, clinical symptoms, serum thyroxine and TRAb, thyroid ultrasound and orbital computed tomography were used. A sample of blood taken at first hyperthyroidism diagnosis preceded any ophthalmopathy symptoms. Amplification of TCR beta CDR3 regions was performed using RNA transcripts as template. The HTBI set primed first-round TCR CDR3 RT-PCR. Each CDR3 protein is one row after TCRdb ran MiXCR on the multiplex PCR reads. The sample consists of fewer than 450,000 distinct CDR3 sequences, roughly 17% of them appearing once.

The chain carries TRBV27 and TRBJ2-7; D is uncertain. The TCR sequence derives from a woman between 25 and 40 years old with Graves' hyperthyroidism that later progressed to Graves' ophthalmopathy. The sample was blood. CDR3 amino acids: CASSLKPLGYEQYF. As DNA, the CDR3 is TGTGCCAGCAGTTTAAAGCCCCTAGGTTACGAGCAGTACTTC.